Presented here are 30 T cell receptor beta chains from one specimen sequenced in a study of T cell responses to AZD1222 COVID-19 vaccine. Measured with immunoSEQ multiplex PCR; TCRdb has only the in-frame clones, and not every one. This sample carries approximately 150,000 clones, just over 90% of them seen once, and the ten largest clones take 1.5% to 2.5%. The sample consisted of peripheral blood, taken 28 days after the second AZD1222 dose. All receptors come from an adult who received the AZD1222 COVID-19 vaccine.

This chain connects TRBV5-1 to TRBJ2-2; D uncertain. Germline lookup yields CDR1 SGHRS and CDR2 YFSETQ. Trimming left V 4 bases short and J 10 bases short, with 23 bases between. The CDR3 has 16 residues. The DNA for the CDR3 is TGCGCCAGCAGCGTCGGACCAAACGAGACTCCTTCGGAGCTGTTTTTT. Its translation is CASSVGPNETPSELFF.

The chain employs TRBV27 and TRBJ1-1, with D perhaps TRBD1 (5 bases). From germline, CDR1 is MNHEY and CDR2 SMNVEV (reference sequence). V was shortened by 3 bases and J by 2 bases, with 7 bases between the two germline ends. This CDR3 spans 13 amino acids. The CDR3 loop is CASSLGGNTEAFF. The CDR3 nucleotides are TGTGCCAGCAGTTTGGGGGGAAACACTGAAGCTTTCTTT.

The CDR3 DNA sequence: TGTGCCTGGAGTGTTTATGACAGGGAAAGCACAGATACGCAGTATTTT. Its translation is CAWSVYDRESTDTQYF. The rearrangement joins TRBV30 to TRBJ2-3; TRBD1 aligns across 7 bases. The germline V gene encodes CDR1 GTSNPN and CDR2 SVGIG (reference sequence). With V trimmed by 0 bases and J by 0 bases, 6 bases remained unmatched. There are 16 residues in the CDR3.

This chain uses TRBV2 with TRBJ2-5, with D hard to call. This CDR3 region has 14 residues. From germline, CDR1 is SNHLY and CDR2 FYNNEI. V shed 6 bases and J shed 1 base, with 12 bases lying between them. The CDR3 nucleotides read TGTGCCAGCAGCGCGGTCCTGACCCAAGAGACCCAGTACTTC. Encoded protein: CASSAVLTQETQYF.

A single count supports this clone. In DNA form, the CDR3 reads TGTGCCAGCAGCTTTAGGACAGGGGGCTTGCACTATGGCTACACCTTC. Translated: CASSFRTGGLHYGYTF. This rearrangement joins TRBV5-6 to TRBJ1-2, with 11 bases matching TRBD1. V lost 2 bases to trimming and J lost 3 bases; unmatched junction nucleotides: 6. Germline CDR1 and CDR2: SGHDT and YYEEEE. The CDR3 covers 16 residues.

The chain joins TRBV19 to TRBJ1-5; 7 bases map to TRBD1. The CDR3 length is 13 residues. Germline lookup yields CDR1 LNHDA and CDR2 SQIVND (reference sequence). Losses at the gene ends were 9 bases for V and 7 bases for J; bases not matched to a gene: 9. CDR3 residues: CASSDRVYQPQHF. CDR3 DNA sequence: TGTGCCAGCTCCGACAGGGTTTACCAGCCCCAGCATTTT.

This rearrangement joins TRBV10-1 to TRBJ2-5; 7 bases agree with TRBD1. Germline V lookup: CDR1 WNHNN, CDR2 SYGVQD (reference sequence). The CDR3 length is 14 residues. The J segment lost 1 base and the V segment lost 3 bases, leaving 2 bases of the junction unmatched. The CDR3 nucleotides read TGCGCCAGCAGTGAAGGGGGCAGCCAAGAGACCCAGTACTTC. Translating gives CASSEGGSQETQYF.

J is TRBJ1-3 and V is TRBV11-1, with 7 positions matching TRBD1. With 5 bases clipped from V and 2 bases from J, the junction kept 3 bases outside the gene matches. The germline gives CDR1 SGHAT, CDR2 FQDESV (reference sequence). The CDR3 sequence is 14 residues long. CDR3 amino acids: CASSPGTAGNTIYF. CDR3 nucleotides: TGTGCCAGCAGCCCGGGGACAGCTGGAAACACCATATATTTT.

This chain uses TRBV7-2 with TRBJ2-1; no clear D gene. V lost 2 bases and J 2 bases, leaving 10 bases between the germline ends. This CDR3 has 15 residues. From germline, CDR1 is SGHTA and CDR2 FQGNSA. The CDR3 region is CASSLSAVTYNEQFF. CDR3 nucleotide sequence: TGTGCCAGCAGCTTATCGGCGGTTACCTACAATGAGCAGTTCTTC.

As DNA, the CDR3 is TGTGCCAGCAGCTTAGGGGTCGGGGGAATTGAAAAACTGTTTTTT. It codes for CASSLGVGGIEKLFF. The genes are TRBV5-6 and TRBJ1-4; TRBD1 might be the D (5 bases). CDR1 is SGHDT and CDR2 is YYEEEE in the germline V gene. CDR3 length: 15 amino acids. Trimming took 2 bases from V and 7 from J, leaving 15 bases between them.

The chain joins TRBV10-2 to TRBJ1-4; possibly TRBD1 for D (6 bases). The CDR3 contains 13 residues. The germline V and J ends were trimmed by 8 bases and 8 bases, with 15 bases remaining between them. CDR1 and CDR2 (germline): WSHSY, SAAADI. The CDR3 reads CASRTGNGEKLFF. CDR3 DNA sequence: TGCGCCAGCCGAACAGGGAATGGGGAAAAACTGTTTTTT.

The chain combines TRBV6-5 with TRBJ1-2, with D possibly matching TRBD1 (6 bases). The V end was cut by 6 bases, the J end by 6 bases, with 14 bases between. The CDR3 consists of 13 residues. Per the germline V gene, CDR1 is MNHEY and CDR2 is SVGAGI. This CDR3 is CASRSGDPNGYTF. The CDR3 bases are TGTGCCAGCAGGTCAGGGGACCCTAATGGCTACACCTTC.

The V call is TRBV10-2, the J call TRBJ2-3, with 11 nucleotides matching TRBD1. The CDR3 covers 14 residues. V lost 9 bases, J lost 3 bases, and 5 bases stayed unmatched. Looked up from germline, CDR1 is WSHSY and CDR2 is SAAADI. DNA for the CDR3: TGCGCCAGTCAGGACAGGGGGCTGACAGATACGCAGTATTTT. It yields the protein CASQDRGLTDTQYF.

The V call is TRBV7-2, the J call TRBJ1-5, with D uncertain. The V end was cut by 2 bases, the J end by 0 bases, with 5 bases between. Germline V gives CDR1 SGHTA, CDR2 FQGNSA. CDR3 length: 14 residues. CDR3 coding DNA: TGTGCCAGCAGCTTAAGTCGTAGCAATCAGCCCCAGCATTTT. This codes for CASSLSRSNQPQHF. Based on the CDR3 plus reference TRBV7-2 and TRBJ1-5, the full variable domain is GAGVSQSPSNKVTEKGKDVELRCDPISGHTALYWYRQSLGQGLEFLIYFQGNSAPDKSGLPSDRFSAERTGGSVSTLTIQRTQQEDSAVYLCASSLSRSNQPQHFGDGTRLSIL.

The CDR3 sequence: CASSRGQISSGNTIYF. As DNA, the CDR3 is TGTGCCAGCAGCCGGGGCCAGATATCCTCTGGAAACACCATATATTTT. The chain joins TRBV7-2 to TRBJ1-3, with D possibly TRBD1 on 5 matching bases. Trimming left V 5 bases short and J 0 bases short, with 14 bases between. There are 16 residues in the CDR3. Germline V gives CDR1 SGHTA, CDR2 FQGNSA.

V gene TRBV6-5 combines with J gene TRBJ1-6; TRBD1 is a possible D gene (5 bases). The CDR3 runs to 13 residues. From germline, CDR1 is MNHEY and CDR2 SVGAGI. The ends were cut back, 7 bases at V and 5 bases at J, with 9 bases in the middle. CDR3 region: CASTDRHNSPLHF. CDR3 DNA sequence: TGTGCCAGCACCGACAGACATAATTCACCCCTCCACTTT.

This clone was observed once. The chain is built from TRBV7-6 and TRBJ1-3; no reliable D call. V lost 7 bases to trimming and J lost 0 bases, with 19 bases between them. CDR1 is SGHVS, CDR2 FNYEAQ, per germline. The CDR3 length is 17 residues. CDR3 region: CASTPLGGSRSGNTIYF. The CDR3 nucleotides are TGTGCCAGCACCCCCCTCGGTGGTAGCCGCTCTGGAAACACCATATATTTT.

The chain joins TRBV14 to TRBJ1-6; D gene ambiguous. Germline CDR1 SGHDN, CDR2 FVKESK. The CDR3 is 13 residues long. V lost 2 bases and J lost 6, with 5 bases in between. CDR3 nucleotides: TGTGCCAGCAGCCAACAGTCTAATTCACCCCTCCACTTT. Protein sequence: CASSQQSNSPLHF.

The chain has TRBV5-1 and TRBJ1-4; the D is unclear. V was shortened by 2 bases and J by 8 bases, with 10 bases between the two germline ends. CDR3 length equals 13 residues. Germline-derived CDR1 and CDR2 are SGHRS and YFSETQ. CDR3 DNA sequence: TGCGCCAGCAGCTTACAGCCTAGGGAAAAACTGTTTTTT. Protein: CASSLQPREKLFF.

The rearrangement uses TRBV7-3 and TRBJ2-1; D call uncertain. Per germline, CDR1 SGHTA and CDR2 FQGTGA. The CDR3 spans 15 residues. V was pared by 5 bases and J by 4 bases, with 15 bases between. The CDR3 region has the DNA TGTGCCAGCAGCCAGATCCGGACCTCATACAATGAGCAGTTCTTC. This gives the protein CASSQIRTSYNEQFF.

The chain carries TRBV9 and TRBJ2-1; tentatively, D is TRBD1 (5 bases). The CDR3 has 13 residues. Germline V lookup: CDR1 SGDLS, CDR2 YYNGEE. Trimming cost V 5 bases and J 5 bases, with 11 bases left between them. This CDR3 reads CASSSGIHNEQFF. The CDR3 DNA reads TGTGCCAGCAGTTCAGGGATCCACAATGAGCAGTTCTTC.

The J gene is TRBJ2-5, the V gene TRBV10-3, with 8 bases aligning to TRBD1. Trimming cost V 2 bases and J 5 bases; bases outside gene matches: 7. CDR3 length: 15 residues. Germline assignment: CDR1 ENHRY and CDR2 SYGVKD. CDR3 nucleotide sequence: TGTGCCATCAGTGAGGGCAGGGGGCGGATGGAGACCCAGTACTTC. Amino acids: CAISEGRGRMETQYF.

This rearrangement joins TRBV18 to TRBJ2-2, with 7 bases lining up with TRBD1. Trimming removed 3 bases from V and 6 bases from J; junction bases left unmatched: 10. CDR1 and CDR2 (germline): KGHSH, LQKENI. The CDR3 is 16 residues long. The CDR3 nucleotides are TGTGCCAGCTCACCCCTGATGACAGGGCGTTCCGGGGAGCTGTTTTTT. Its protein product is CASSPLMTGRSGELFF.

J is TRBJ1-1 and V is TRBV6-1, with D possibly TRBD1 on 6 matching bases. V was trimmed by 2 bases and J by 4 bases, leaving 14 bases between them. Germline-derived CDR1 and CDR2 are MNHNS and SASEGT. The CDR3 is 15 residues long. The CDR3 loop reads CASSEPAQGFTEAFF. The CDR3 DNA sequence: TGTGCCAGCAGTGAACCCGCGCAGGGGTTCACTGAAGCTTTCTTT.

The chain carries TRBV5-1 and TRBJ1-6; 7 nucleotides line up with TRBD1. This CDR3 has 15 residues. Germline lookup yields CDR1 SGHRS and CDR2 YFSETQ. V shed 5 bases, J shed 5 bases, and the junction held 7 bases outside the gene matches. DNA of the CDR3: TGCGCCAGCAGATGGATGACAGGGAATAATTCACCCCTCCACTTT. Amino acid sequence: CASRWMTGNNSPLHF.

The chain employs TRBV19 and TRBJ2-7; D is perhaps TRBD1 (6 bases). In germline, CDR1 is LNHDA, CDR2 SQIVND (reference sequence). There are 13 residues in the CDR3. Trimming pared 5 bases from V and 4 bases from J, leaving 12 bases between. The CDR3 DNA is TGTGCCAGTAGTCTGGACAGAAAATACGAGCAGTACTTC. Its translation is CASSLDRKYEQYF.

The rearrangement uses TRBV29-1 and TRBJ1-1; D is perhaps TRBD1 (5 bases). V dropped 7 bases and J dropped 5 bases, with 20 bases sitting between them. Germline CDR1 and CDR2: SQVTM and ANQGSEA. The CDR3 totals 14 residues. The CDR3 loop is CSAAPRGRRTEAFF. In DNA form, the CDR3 reads TGCAGCGCGGCCCCCCGGGGCCGGAGGACTGAAGCTTTCTTT.

This chain uses TRBV6-5 with TRBJ1-5; D is possibly TRBD1 (6 bases). The CDR3 has 15 amino acids. V was cut by 0 bases and J by 7 bases, with 13 bases left in between. Germline lookup yields CDR1 MNHEY and CDR2 SVGAGI. The CDR3 spells CASSYSGGAGQPQHF. The CDR3 DNA follows: TGTGCCAGCAGTTACTCGGGGGGGGCTGGGCAGCCCCAGCATTTT.

This clone was picked up a small number of times. The V and J genes are TRBV6-5 and TRBJ2-7; weak D call: TRBD1 (5 bases). V lost 5 bases and J lost 1, with 15 bases in between. Germline assignment: CDR1 MNHEY and CDR2 SVGAGI. The length of the CDR3 is 15 residues. The DNA for the CDR3 is TGTGCCAGCAGTAGTATAAGGGGTGGGTCCTACGAGCAGTACTTC. Translated: CASSSIRGGSYEQYF.

The rearrangement uses TRBV7-9 and TRBJ2-5; perhaps TRBD2 as D (5 bases). The CDR3 is 11 residues long. V was shortened by 5 bases and J by 10 bases, with 11 bases between the two germline ends. Germline lookup yields CDR1 SEHNR and CDR2 FQNEAQ (reference sequence). DNA for the CDR3: TGTGCCAGCAGCCAGGCGGCGGGCCAGTACTTC. This sequence encodes CASSQAAGQYF.